What follows describes a single T cell receptor beta chain. Antigen: not known. The entry originates in a study of CD8 T cells in ankylosing spondylitis. The J segment lost 2 bases and the V segment lost 3 bases, leaving 16 bases of the junction unmatched. CDR3 length equals 19 residues. Germline CDR1 reads MGHDK; CDR2 reads SYGVNS. TCRdb used MiXCR to reprocess the 5' RACE reads, holding one entry per CDR3 protein. The table lists around 770,000 distinct CDR3 sequences, under 20% of them singletons. The study's findings and limits: Significantly higher representation of disease-linked clones was reported for matched ankylosing spondylitis synovial fluid. A TCR beta motif of under 10 highly homologous variants appeared characteristic of ankylosing spondylitis blood. Disease-linked clones had a CD8+ phenotype and relatively low frequency in peripheral blood.

This sequence joins TRBV25-1 and TRBJ2-5; 9 bases map to TRBD2. Sequencing input: blood, either unsorted or a sorted T cell fraction (not recorded which). This TCR derives from a male donor with ankylosing spondylitis. Written as DNA, the CDR3 is TGTGCCAGCAGTGAGGTCATTGGGGGGGGACTAGCCGTACAAGAGACCCAGTACTTC. Translated, it gives CASSEVIGGGLAVQETQYF.